The 32 T cell receptor beta chains below come from one sample, sequenced in a study of shared clonotypes between healthy human individuals. Profiling relied on immunoSEQ multiplex PCR, and the TCRdb table lists in-frame clones only, not all of them. The sample records millions of clones, 85% to 95% being singletons. The sequencing sample was made of naive CD4+ T cells sorted from blood. The subset denotes: CD45RA+ positively selected. Receptor source: a man between 18 and 35 years old in good health.

The genes are TRBV30 and TRBJ1-2, with TRBD1 identical over 8 bases. This CDR3 is 17 amino acids long. V was clipped by 3 bases and J by 0 bases; unmatched bases: 12. CDR1 GTSNPN and CDR2 SVGIG come from the germline V gene (reference sequence). CDR3 in amino acids: CAWSQTLQGATNYGYTF. CDR3 nucleotides: TGTGCCTGGAGCCAAACACTCCAGGGGGCGACTAACTATGGCTACACCTTC.

The V and J genes are TRBV5-5 and TRBJ1-3; D call uncertain. V was shortened by 1 base and J by 3 bases, with 8 bases between the two germline ends. CDR1 and CDR2 from the germline V gene are SGHKS and YYEKEE (reference sequence). This CDR3 region has 14 residues. The CDR3 coding sequence is TGTGCCAGCAGCTTGATGGAGCTTGGAAACACCATATATTTT. This encodes CASSLMELGNTIYF.

The chain has TRBV18 and TRBJ2-1; 9 nucleotides line up with TRBD1. The CDR3 covers 15 residues. Germline CDR1 reads KGHSH; CDR2 reads LQKENI. The V segment lost 2 bases and the J segment 7 bases; nucleotides outside the gene matches: 6. Here the CDR3 reads CASSPDPGTGNEQFF. In DNA form, the CDR3 reads TGTGCCAGCTCACCAGACCCCGGGACAGGGAATGAGCAGTTCTTC.

Comment on this clone: This sequence may be a read error, since a much larger clone differs from it by one base. V and J are TRBV2 and TRBJ1-2; D not resolved. The CDR3 contains 15 residues. V lost 3 bases and J lost 4, with 15 bases in between. Germline CDR1 SNHLY, CDR2 FYNNEI. For the CDR3, the DNA is TGTGCCAGCAGTGATAAGGGCGGGTCGGCCTATGGCTACACCTTC. Its translation: CASSDKGGSAYGYTF.

The chain couples TRBV9 to TRBJ1-4; 11 bases are a match to TRBD1. Germline CDR1 reads SGDLS; CDR2 reads YYNGEE. The V and J ends lost 0 bases and 8 bases, in that order; junction bases with no gene match: 6. The CDR3 loop spans 16 amino acids. This CDR3 reads CASSVAPGTGGEKLFF. The CDR3 DNA follows: TGTGCCAGCAGCGTAGCACCCGGGACAGGGGGAGAAAAACTGTTTTTT.

The rearrangement links TRBV7-2 to TRBJ2-3; D may be TRBD2 (6 bases). CDR3 length: 14 residues. V was cut by 5 bases and J by 2 bases, with 11 bases left in between. Germline CDR1 is SGHTA and CDR2 is FQGNSA. Written as DNA, the CDR3 is TGTGCCAGCAGCCCCCGGGGGAACACAGATACGCAGTATTTT. Amino acids: CASSPRGNTDTQYF.

The genes are TRBV4-3 and TRBJ2-1; D ambiguous. This CDR3 comprises 15 residues. V was pared by 0 bases and J by 4 bases, with 10 bases between. Germline V lookup: CDR1 LGHNA, CDR2 YSLEER. The CDR3: CASSQDVATYNEQFF. Written as DNA, the CDR3 is TGCGCCAGCAGCCAAGATGTGGCTACATACAATGAGCAGTTCTTC.

The chain joins TRBV5-4 to TRBJ2-7; 10 bases agree with TRBD1. This CDR3 comprises 13 residues. Germline values: CDR1 SGHNT, CDR2 YYREEE (reference sequence). V was pared by 7 bases and J by 8 bases, with 9 bases of the junction left unmatched. CDR3 loop: CASFGQGDSKQYF. As DNA, the CDR3 is TGTGCCAGCTTTGGACAGGGGGATAGCAAGCAGTACTTC. Drawing the rest from reference TRBV5-4 and TRBJ2-7, the complete variable domain is ETGVTQSPTHLIKTRGQQVTLRCSSQSGHNTVSWYQQALGQGPQFIFQYYREEENGRGNFPPRFSGLQFPNYSSELNVNALELDDSALYLCASFGQGDSKQYFGPGTRLTVT.

CDR3 loop: CASSESRGTGETQYF. The CDR3 bases are TGCGCCAGCAGTGAGTCGAGAGGTACTGGGGAGACCCAGTACTTC. This chain joins TRBV10-1 and TRBJ2-5; no clear D. Germline CDR1 reads WNHNN; CDR2 reads SYGVQD (reference sequence). The CDR3 is made up of 15 amino acids. Trimming removed 0 bases at V and 5 bases at J, with 13 bases between.

This sequence joins TRBV5-8 and TRBJ2-5, with a possible D match to TRBD1 (5 bases). Germline V CDR1 and CDR2: SGHTS, YDEGEE. Trimming pared 0 bases from V and 5 bases from J, leaving 20 bases between. The CDR3 contains 17 residues. CDR3 sequence reads: CASSLAFGRDVRETQYF. The CDR3 DNA reads TGTGCCAGCAGCTTGGCCTTTGGCAGGGATGTACGGGAGACCCAGTACTTC.

V and J are TRBV27 and TRBJ1-6; 10 nucleotides align to TRBD1. Trimming took 2 bases from V and 9 from J; bases not matched to a gene: 4. The CDR3 covers 15 residues. Germline V gene lookup returns CDR1 MNHEY and CDR2 SMNVEV (reference sequence). Here the CDR3 DNA reads TGTGCCAGCAGTTTAAGGGGACAGGGGTCTTCACCCCTCCACTTT. Protein: CASSLRGQGSSPLHF.

This chain uses TRBV5-1 with TRBJ1-2; D perhaps matches TRBD1 (5 bases). Germline assignment: CDR1 SGHRS and CDR2 YFSETQ. V lost 5 bases and J lost 0, with 8 bases in between. The CDR3 runs to 13 residues. CDR3 DNA sequence: TGCGCCAGCAGACAGGCTTCTAACTATGGCTACACCTTC. Protein product: CASRQASNYGYTF.

This rearrangement joins TRBV7-9 to TRBJ2-1, with a tentative D call TRBD1 (6 bases). Germline V gene lookup returns CDR1 SEHNR and CDR2 FQNEAQ (reference sequence). V lost 1 base, J lost 6 bases, and 19 bases lay in between. This CDR3 contains 17 residues. The CDR3 region has the DNA TGTGCCAGCAGCTTAGGGAAGACAGGCCTGAGGGGCAATGAGCAGTTCTTC. It specifies CASSLGKTGLRGNEQFF.

The chain recombines TRBV5-4 with TRBJ1-1; no clear D gene. V lost 0 bases and J 3 bases, leaving 12 bases between the germline ends. Germline CDR1 SGHNT, CDR2 YYREEE (reference sequence). This CDR3 has 15 residues. For the CDR3, the DNA is TGTGCCAGCAGCTTGGCTTCTACAATCCACACTGAAGCTTTCTTT. Amino acid sequence: CASSLASTIHTEAFF.

The chain uses TRBV10-3 and TRBJ1-2, with D maybe TRBD1 (5 bases). The V end lost 0 bases, the J end lost 8 bases, and 13 bases lay between the germline ends. Germline V gives CDR1 ENHRY, CDR2 SYGVKD. The CDR3 extends over 14 amino acids. DNA of the CDR3: TGTGCCATCAGTGAGTCGGGACTTTATGGGGGCTACACCTTC. Translation gives CAISESGLYGGYTF.

The rearrangement joins TRBV5-1 to TRBJ1-1, with a possible D match to TRBD1 (5 bases). The germline V gene has CDR1 SGHRS and CDR2 YFSETQ. V lost 0 bases and J lost 6, with 15 bases in between. The CDR3 extends over 15 amino acids. The CDR3 nucleotides are TGCGCCAGCAGCTTGGTTACAGGAGGGGAATCTGAAGCTTTCTTT. It specifies CASSLVTGGESEAFF.

This clone has just one count. The rearrangement uses TRBV30 and TRBJ1-6; 8 bases agree with TRBD1. J was trimmed by 8 bases and V by 8 bases; bases with no gene match: 8. In germline, CDR1 is GTSNPN, CDR2 SVGIG (reference sequence). This CDR3 comprises 13 residues. The CDR3 DNA follows: TGTGCCGAATCGGCGGACAGGGATTCACCCCTCCACTTT. This codes for CAESADRDSPLHF.

About this clone: Within the sample, other DNA sequences also encode this same CDR3. The CDR3 protein is CAWSSSSYNEQFF. As DNA, the CDR3 is TGTGCCTGGAGTTCGAGCTCCTACAATGAGCAGTTCTTC. V is TRBV30 and J is TRBJ2-1; no clear D gene. From germline, CDR1 is GTSNPN and CDR2 SVGIG (reference sequence). The CDR3 contains 13 residues. V gave up 2 bases and J gave up 0 bases, with 5 bases separating them. Complete variable domain (other parts from reference TRBV30 and TRBJ2-1): SQTIHQWPATLVQPVGSPLSLECTVEGTSNPNLYWYRQAAGRGLQLLFYSVGIGQISSEVPQNLSASRPQDRQFILSSKKLLLSDSGFYLCAWSSSSYNEQFFGPGTRLTVL.

This chain uses TRBV27 with TRBJ1-2, with a weak D call TRBD1 (5 bases). Looked up from germline, CDR1 is MNHEY and CDR2 is SMNVEV (reference sequence). V was cut by 4 bases and J by 7 bases, with 19 bases left in between. This CDR3 has 15 residues. DNA for the CDR3: TGTGCCAGCAGTTGGTTTAGAGACCGGGGGTTTGGCTACACCTTC. Translation gives CASSWFRDRGFGYTF.

The chain has TRBV7-9 and TRBJ1-3; tentatively, D is TRBD1 (5 bases). The V gene lost 3 bases and the J gene lost 1 base, with 13 bases spanning the gap. The germline gives CDR1 SEHNR, CDR2 FQNEAQ (reference sequence). This CDR3 contains 16 residues. In DNA, the CDR3 is TGTGCCAGCAGCTTGTTGGGAGGGGTTTCTGGAAACACCATATATTTT. It translates to CASSLLGGVSGNTIYF.

V and J are TRBV7-2 and TRBJ1-1; D not certain. CDR1 and CDR2 (germline): SGHTA, FQGNSA. This CDR3 is 14 amino acids long. V lost 4 bases to trimming and J lost 0 bases, with 9 bases between them. CDR3 sequence: CASSYTALNTEAFF. As DNA, the CDR3 is TGTGCCAGCAGCTATACAGCCCTGAACACTGAAGCTTTCTTT.

The genes are TRBV5-8 and TRBJ2-3, with D hard to call. Per germline, CDR1 SGHTS and CDR2 YDEGEE. Trimming took 0 bases from V and 0 from J, leaving 11 bases between them. This CDR3 is built from 16 residues. The CDR3 nucleotides are TGTGCCAGCAGCTTGGGAATTGGCGTTAGCACAGATACGCAGTATTTT. Encoded protein: CASSLGIGVSTDTQYF.

The chain combines TRBV5-1 with TRBJ1-2; D not resolved. The CDR3 totals 13 residues. Germline CDR1 SGHRS, CDR2 YFSETQ. The V gene lost 4 bases and the J gene lost 8 bases, with 15 bases spanning the gap. CDR3 nucleotides: TGCGCCAGCAGCCCGGACCGCTTCGGGGGCTACACCTTC. Its protein is CASSPDRFGGYTF.

A note on this clone: The same CDR3 is also encoded by other DNA sequences in this sample. Written as DNA, the CDR3 is TGTGCCAGCAGTGACAGCACAGATACGCAGTATTTT. As protein: CASSDSTDTQYF. The chain employs TRBV6-5 and TRBJ2-3; D ambiguous. The CDR3 loop spans 12 amino acids. Germline V CDR1 and CDR2: MNHEY, SVGAGI. The V end lost 5 bases, the J end lost 0 bases, and 3 bases lay between the germline ends.

V gene TRBV10-1 combines with J gene TRBJ2-5; D gene ambiguous. CDR3 length equals 13 residues. Germline CDR1 is WNHNN and CDR2 is SYGVQD (reference sequence). The V end was cut by 5 bases, the J end by 4 bases, with 11 bases between. CDR3 sequence (DNA): TGCGCCAGCAGTCCGGACCGAGCAGAGACCCAGTACTTC. This codes for CASSPDRAETQYF.

The chain couples TRBV5-1 to TRBJ2-3, with TRBD2 identical over 10 bases. This CDR3 has 16 amino acids. Per the germline V gene, CDR1 is SGHRS and CDR2 is YFSETQ. V trimming: 4 bases; J trimming: 2 bases; junction bases outside the gene matches: 7. CDR3 loop: CASSPTGTSATDTQYF. CDR3 DNA: TGCGCCAGCAGCCCGACCGGGACTAGCGCCACAGATACGCAGTATTTT.

Comments on this clone: Other DNA sequences in the same sample also yield this CDR3. The V and J genes are TRBV7-8 and TRBJ1-1; a possible D gene is TRBD1 (5 bases). The CDR3 extends over 14 amino acids. Germline V lookup: CDR1 SGHVS, CDR2 FQNEAQ. V was clipped by 0 bases and J by 3 bases, with 8 bases between them. Here the CDR3 reads CASSLAGADTEAFF. As DNA, the CDR3 is TGTGCCAGCAGCTTAGCAGGGGCCGACACTGAAGCTTTCTTT.

The V call is TRBV5-1, the J call TRBJ2-7; D unclear. CDR3 size: 11 residues. The germline CDR1 and CDR2 sequences are SGHRS and YFSETQ. V dropped 0 bases and J dropped 7 bases, with 5 bases sitting between them. CDR3 in amino acids: CASSLVEEQYF. The CDR3, as DNA: TGCGCCAGCAGCTTGGTCGAGGAGCAGTACTTC.

The genes are TRBV11-3 and TRBJ2-3, with 8 positions matching TRBD2. V lost 8 bases and J lost 3; bases outside the gene matches: 4. Germline CDR1 and CDR2: SGHNT and YENEEA. The CDR3 totals 13 residues. The CDR3 DNA follows: TGTGCCAGCCGGGCGGGGGGTACAGATACGCAGTATTTT. Translating it yields CASRAGGTDTQYF.

In its sample, this clone was seen once. The identical CDR3 is also encoded by other nucleotide sequences in the sample. The rearrangement uses TRBV30 and TRBJ2-1, with no clear D. CDR3 length equals 15 residues. Germline CDR1 GTSNPN, CDR2 SVGIG (reference sequence). V gave up 0 bases and J gave up 2 bases, with 11 bases separating them. CDR3 region: CAWSVRAGAYNEQFF. CDR3 nucleotide sequence: TGTGCCTGGAGTGTAAGGGCAGGCGCCTACAATGAGCAGTTCTTC.

The J gene is TRBJ2-3, the V gene TRBV5-1; 14 positions match TRBD2. The CDR3 length is 17 residues. Germline V CDR1 and CDR2: SGHRS, YFSETQ. V was clipped by 3 bases and J by 6 bases; unmatched bases: 9. In DNA form, the CDR3 reads TGCGCCAGCAGCTCCGGACTAGCGGGGGGTGGATACGATACGCAGTATTTT. This gives the protein CASSSGLAGGGYDTQYF. The whole variable domain, filled in from reference TRBV5-1 and TRBJ2-3, reads KAGVTQTPRYLIKTRGQQVTLSCSPISGHRSVSWYQQTPGQGLQFLFEYFSETQRNKGNFPGRFSGRQFSNSRSEMNVSTLELGDSALYLCASSSGLAGGGYDTQYFGPGTRLTVL.

The chain employs TRBV6-5 and TRBJ2-2, with D possibly being TRBD1 (5 bases). Germline lookup yields CDR1 MNHEY and CDR2 SVGAGI. The CDR3 runs 12 residues. Trimming cost V 10 bases and J 7 bases, with 13 bases left between them. The CDR3: CATQQDGGELFF. The CDR3 region has the DNA TGTGCCACCCAACAGGACGGCGGGGAGCTGTTTTTT.